This record covers a single TCR beta chain. This table comes from immunoSEQ multiplex PCR, and its TCRdb copy is limited to in-frame clones, with some not included. There are around 95,000 clones in the sample; around 93% occur only once, and more than 1.5% lies in the top ten. V trimming: 6 bases; J trimming: 5 bases; junction bases outside the gene matches: 7. The CDR3 consists of 15 residues. Germline V gene data show CDR1 as SGHDT and CDR2 as YYEEEE. The data derive from a study of T cell changes during pregnancy in multiple sclerosis. The source material was peripheral blood, sampled after pregnancy. J is TRBJ2-5 and V is TRBV5-6; 13 bases line up with TRBD2. The origin of this receptor is a female donor with multiple sclerosis, enrolled in a pregnancy study. This CDR3 is CASIGLAGARETQYF. CDR3 bases: TGTGCCAGCATCGGACTAGCGGGAGCCCGGGAGACCCAGTACTTC. Filled out from reference TRBV5-6 and TRBJ2-5, the complete variable domain reads DAGVTQSPTHLIKTRGQQVTLRCSPKSGHDTVSWYQQALGQGPQFIFQYYEEEERQRGNFPDRFSGHQFPNYSSELNVNALLLGDSALYLCASIGLAGARETQYFGPGTRLLVL.